Presented here are 24 T cell receptor beta chains from one specimen sequenced in a study of blood T cell repertoires in COVID-19. Using immunoSEQ multiplex PCR, the repertoire was profiled, and TCRdb retains in-frame clones only, with some absent. The sample consists of about 74,000 clones, about 88% of them appearing once. Sequencing was performed on peripheral blood. The receptors derive from a human donor in a cohort sampled during active COVID-19.

The chain combines TRBV4-1 with TRBJ2-7; D is undetermined. Germline-derived CDR1 and CDR2 are MGHRA and YSYEKL. Trimming stripped 1 base from V and 4 bases from J, with 17 bases between. This CDR3 contains 16 residues. In DNA form, the CDR3 reads TGCGCCAGCAGCCAAGGAGAAAGCCTAGTGAAGTACGAGCAGTACTTC. Translation gives CASSQGESLVKYEQYF.

The rearrangement links TRBV6-4 to TRBJ1-1; 12 bases fit TRBD1. V was clipped by 5 bases and J by 3 bases; unmatched bases: 4. This CDR3 is built from 15 residues. CDR1 MRHNA and CDR2 SNTAGT come from the germline V gene. CDR3 DNA: TGTGCCAGCAGTCCCGGGACAGGGGGCTACACTGAAGCTTTCTTT. This translates into CASSPGTGGYTEAFF.

The rearrangement joins TRBV2 to TRBJ1-2; a weak D match, TRBD1 (5 bases). Trimming removed 3 bases at V and 4 bases at J, with 15 bases between. The germline V gene has CDR1 SNHLY and CDR2 FYNNEI. This CDR3 is built from 15 residues. The CDR3 sequence is CASSDGPGRAYGYTF. Written as DNA, the CDR3 is TGTGCCAGCAGTGATGGCCCAGGGAGGGCCTATGGCTACACCTTC.

The chain uses TRBV6-2 or TRBV6-3 and TRBJ1-1, with TRBD1 identical over 9 bases. The germline gives CDR1 MNHEY, CDR2 SVGEGT. The CDR3 runs 14 residues. V was pared by 4 bases and J by 5 bases, with 5 bases of the junction left unmatched. Here the CDR3 DNA reads TGTGCCAGCAGTTCGTACAGGGGGCGGACTGAAGCTTTCTTT. It encodes CASSSYRGRTEAFF.

The chain is built from TRBV5-1 and TRBJ2-7; weak D call: TRBD1 (6 bases). V was cut by 4 bases and J by 0 bases, with 11 bases left in between. The CDR3 runs 14 residues. Germline assignment: CDR1 SGHRS and CDR2 YFSETQ. This chain's CDR3 is CASSATGSSYEQYF. In DNA, the CDR3 is TGCGCCAGCAGCGCTACAGGGAGCTCCTACGAGCAGTACTTC. The whole variable domain, remainder taken from reference TRBV5-1 and TRBJ2-7, is KAGVTQTPRYLIKTRGQQVTLSCSPISGHRSVSWYQQTPGQGLQFLFEYFSETQRNKGNFPGRFSGRQFSNSRSEMNVSTLELGDSALYLCASSATGSSYEQYFGPGTRLTVT.

The V call is TRBV27, the J call TRBJ2-5, with a tentative D call TRBD1 (7 bases). CDR1 is MNHEY and CDR2 is SMNVEV in the germline V gene (reference sequence). The CDR3 extends over 12 amino acids. V was shortened by 5 bases and J by 11 bases, with 15 bases between the two germline ends. This CDR3 reads CASSPQGGRQYF. For the CDR3, the DNA is TGTGCCAGCAGTCCCCAGGGGGGCCGGCAGTACTTC.

The rearrangement joins TRBV6-6 to TRBJ2-2, with TRBD1 matching 11 bases. CDR1 and CDR2 (germline): MNHNY, SVGAGI (reference sequence). V was clipped by 8 bases and J by 5 bases; unmatched bases: 7. The CDR3 totals 15 residues. This chain's CDR3 is CASRGDRGITGELFF. The CDR3 bases are TGTGCCAGCCGGGGGGACAGGGGGATTACCGGGGAGCTGTTTTTT.

This clone was detected only once. V usage is TRBV28 and J usage is TRBJ2-7; 8 nucleotides align to TRBD2. The CDR3 length is 14 residues. Per germline, CDR1 MDHEN and CDR2 SYDVKM. With 5 bases clipped from V and 1 base from J, the junction kept 4 bases outside the gene matches. The CDR3 is CASSATSVSYEQYF. CDR3 bases: TGTGCCAGCAGTGCGACTAGCGTATCCTACGAGCAGTACTTC. Based on the CDR3 plus reference TRBV28 and TRBJ2-7, the full variable domain is DVKVTQSSRYLVKRTGEKVFLECVQDMDHENMFWYRQDPGLGLRLIYFSYDVKMKEKGDIPEGYSVSREKKERFSLILESASTNQTSMYLCASSATSVSYEQYFGPGTRLTVT.

The chain couples TRBV9 to TRBJ2-3, with 10 positions matching TRBD2. This CDR3 spans 17 amino acids. The V gene's germline CDR1 is SGDLS and CDR2 YYNGEE. The V gene end was trimmed by 1 base and the J gene end by 3 bases; junction bases not matched to a gene: 8. CDR3: CASSVSVAGGGTDTQYF. In DNA form, the CDR3 reads TGTGCCAGCAGCGTAAGTGTAGCGGGAGGAGGTACAGATACGCAGTATTTT.

The genes are TRBV18 and TRBJ2-7; TRBD1 aligns across 11 bases. The CDR3 extends over 16 amino acids. With V trimmed by 3 bases and J by 7 bases, 11 bases remained unmatched. Per the germline V gene, CDR1 is KGHSH and CDR2 is LQKENI. The CDR3 DNA is TGTGCCAGCTCACCCGGGACAGGGGGTCTTTCGGTAGAGCAGTACTTC. Translation gives CASSPGTGGLSVEQYF. The full variable domain, rest sourced from reference TRBV18 and TRBJ2-7, is NAGVMQNPRHLVRRRGQEARLRCSPMKGHSHVYWYRQLPEEGLKFMVYLQKENIIDESGMPKERFSAEFPKEGPSILRIQQVVRGDSAAYFCASSPGTGGLSVEQYFGPGTRLTVT.

The chain has TRBV9 and TRBJ2-3, with 11 bases lining up with TRBD2. Germline CDR1 and CDR2: SGDLS and YYNGEE. The CDR3 length is 16 residues. V was pared by 5 bases and J by 5 bases, with 10 bases of the junction left unmatched. As DNA, the CDR3 is TGTGCCAGCAGTGAAGATAGCGGGAGGGCCCAAGATACGCAGTATTTT. This encodes CASSEDSGRAQDTQYF.

Only a few counts were recorded for this clone. This sequence joins TRBV4-2 and TRBJ2-1; D perhaps matches TRBD2 (6 bases). The CDR3 length is 14 residues. V was trimmed by 0 bases and J by 15 bases, leaving 18 bases between them. Germline CDR1 is LGHNA and CDR2 is YNFKEQ. DNA of the CDR3: TGTGCCAGCAGCCAAGAGGCAGCCCGCGGAGGGCTGTTCTTC. The encoded protein is CASSQEAARGGLFF.

The J gene is TRBJ2-1, the V gene TRBV7-3; D ambiguous. The CDR3 has 13 amino acids. With 2 bases removed from V and 6 bases from J, the gap between germline ends came to 8 bases. Germline V gene sequence: CDR1 SGHTA, CDR2 FQGTGA. The CDR3 reads CASSLGAVNEQFF. DNA for the CDR3: TGTGCCAGCAGCTTAGGCGCGGTCAATGAGCAGTTCTTC.

This chain uses TRBV3-1 (or the pseudogene TRBV3-2) with TRBJ2-1; no definite D call. The CDR3 covers 12 residues. CDR1 is LGHDT, CDR2 YNNKEL, per germline (reference sequence). V shed 4 bases and J shed 9 bases, with 10 bases lying between them. The CDR3 protein is CASSPSGSEQFF. In nucleotides, the CDR3 is TGTGCCAGCAGCCCCTCAGGCAGTGAGCAGTTCTTC.

Written as DNA, the CDR3 is TGTGCCAGCAGCCAAGACAGGGGCCCCTACGAGCAGTACTTC. Translation gives CASSQDRGPYEQYF. The chain couples TRBV5-5 to TRBJ2-7, with 8 bases fitting TRBD1. There are 14 residues in the CDR3. V lost 4 bases to trimming and J lost 2 bases; unmatched junction nucleotides: 5. Germline assignment: CDR1 SGHKS and CDR2 YYEKEE (reference sequence).

This chain connects TRBV7-9 to TRBJ2-1, with 8 bases identical to TRBD2. This CDR3 spans 12 amino acids. The germline V gene has CDR1 SEHNR and CDR2 FQNEAQ (reference sequence). V trimming: 3 bases; J trimming: 15 bases; junction bases outside the gene matches: 7. This chain's CDR3 is CASSFPGLGLFF. The DNA for the CDR3 is TGTGCCAGCAGCTTTCCGGGACTAGGTCTGTTCTTC.

The J gene is TRBJ1-4, the V gene TRBV3-1 (or the pseudogene TRBV3-2); TRBD1 might be the D (6 bases). The CDR3 length is 13 residues. The germline V and J ends were trimmed by 1 base and 10 bases, with 10 bases remaining between them. CDR1 is LGHDT and CDR2 is YNNKEL in the germline V gene (reference sequence). The CDR3 DNA follows: TGTGCCAGCAGCCAAGCCCCCAGGGGAAAACTGTTTTTT. Protein sequence: CASSQAPRGKLFF.

The chain is built from TRBV7-2 and TRBJ2-6, with a possible D match to TRBD2 (6 bases). This CDR3 has 16 amino acids. Trimming took off 5 bases at V and 3 bases at J, with 14 bases between the two ends. Germline lookup yields CDR1 SGHTA and CDR2 FQGNSA. The CDR3 region is CASSPGGGVGANVLTF. The CDR3 bases are TGTGCCAGCAGCCCGGGCGGAGGGGTTGGGGCCAACGTCCTGACTTTC.

The chain carries TRBV4-1 and TRBJ1-1; tentative D call: TRBD1 (6 bases). This CDR3 is 18 amino acids long. Germline CDR1 and CDR2: MGHRA and YSYEKL. V was shortened by 1 base and J by 1 base, with 19 bases between the two germline ends. The DNA for the CDR3 is TGCGCCAGCAGCCAAGGGTCGTCCTTTGGGGGCCCGAACACTGAAGCTTTCTTT. Protein product: CASSQGSSFGGPNTEAFF.

The rearrangement links TRBV28 to TRBJ1-5; D may be TRBD1 (6 bases). CDR3 size: 14 residues. CDR1 and CDR2 from the germline V gene are MDHEN and SYDVKM. V was cut by 4 bases and J by 2 bases, with 9 bases left in between. CDR3 coding DNA: TGTGCCAGCAGTTATGGGGGCCGCAATCAGCCCCAGCATTTT. The encoded protein is CASSYGGRNQPQHF.

J is TRBJ1-2 and V is TRBV28; D might be TRBD1 (6 bases). V lost 4 bases and J lost 8, with 11 bases in between. In germline, CDR1 is MDHEN, CDR2 SYDVKM. The CDR3 consists of 12 residues. Written as DNA, the CDR3 is TGTGCCAGCAGTTCGACAGGCCGGGGCTACACCTTC. The encoded protein is CASSSTGRGYTF.

The V call is TRBV7-2, the J call TRBJ2-7, with a possible D match to TRBD2 (5 bases). The CDR3 has 14 amino acids. Trimming took off 3 bases at V and 4 bases at J, with 13 bases between the two ends. The V gene's germline CDR1 is SGHTA and CDR2 FQGNSA. The CDR3 protein is CASSFTAVNYEQYF. The DNA for the CDR3 is TGTGCCAGCAGCTTTACAGCGGTCAATTACGAGCAGTACTTC.

The gene calls are TRBV7-2 and TRBJ2-7; D unclear. V lost 2 bases and J 2 bases, leaving 16 bases between the germline ends. Germline lookup yields CDR1 SGHTA and CDR2 FQGNSA. This CDR3 is 16 amino acids long. The CDR3 DNA reads as TGTGCCAGCAGCTTAAGAATTGGAGATTGGGCCTACGAGCAGTACTTC. Residues: CASSLRIGDWAYEQYF.

V is TRBV5-6 and J is TRBJ1-3; perhaps TRBD1 as D (5 bases). V was pared by 4 bases and J by 2 bases, with 10 bases between. This CDR3 region has 14 residues. The germline CDR1 and CDR2 sequences are SGHDT and YYEEEE. The CDR3 here is CASSPGGAGNTIYF. The CDR3 nucleotides are TGTGCCAGCAGCCCCGGGGGTGCTGGAAACACCATATATTTT.